This is a list of T cell receptor beta chains from one sample in a study of blood T cell repertoires in COVID-19. Sequencing was performed with immunoSEQ multiplex PCR; in TCRdb, only in-frame clones are kept and a portion is missing. The data show 95,000 or so clones, with 84% seen just once and approximately 25% held by the top ten. The sequenced sample was peripheral blood. The receptors here all came from a human donor in a cohort sampled during active COVID-19. Both conserved end residues are part of each CDR3. The D gene is left open where the match is weak. Only part of the rows carry a size: once, few, many, or a class if the clone is expanded.

v_gene	abundance	d_gene	j_gene	CDR3nt	CDR3aa
TRBV9	few	.	TRBJ2-5	TGTGCCAGCAGCGTACGCCCGTGGGAACAGGTGGAAGAGACCCAGTACTTC	CASSVRPWEQVEETQYF
TRBV5-1	few	TRBD2	TRBJ2-1	TGCGCCAGCAGCGCGGGGACTAGCGGCCTCTACAATGAGCAGTTCTTC	CASSAGTSGLYNEQFF
TRBV28	.	TRBD1	TRBJ2-7	TGTGCCAGCAGTTCCTCCGGGACAGGGGGTTACGAGCAGTACTTC	CASSSSGTGGYEQYF
TRBV7-2	.	TRBD1	TRBJ2-2	TGTGCCAGCAGCCATGGGACAGGCTCCGGGGAGCTGTTTTTT	CASSHGTGSGELFF
TRBV3-1/TRBV3-2	.	TRBD1	TRBJ2-6	TGTGCCAGCAGCCCATGGACAGGGGGCCTTTCTGGGGCCAACGTCCTGACTTTC	CASSPWTGGLSGANVLTF
TRBV7-2	.	.	TRBJ1-2	TGTGCCAGCAGCTTAGCGCGTACGGGTGGCTACACCTTC	CASSLARTGGYTF
TRBV19	.	.	TRBJ2-1	TGTGCCAGTAGTATCGTTGGGGGGAGCTCCTACAATGAGCAGTTCTTC	CASSIVGGSSYNEQFF
TRBV27	.	.	TRBJ2-7	TGTGCCAGCAGTTTAGCAGGGTTAAGGTCCTACGAGCAGTACTTC	CASSLAGLRSYEQYF
TRBV6-1	.	.	TRBJ1-2	TGTGCCAGCAGTGAACTGGGGGGTAGCTATGGCTACACCTTC	CASSELGGSYGYTF
TRBV6-5	.	.	TRBJ1-6	TGTGCCAGCAGCTTGGGGGGGCGGGGAAGACCCCTCCACTTT	CASSLGGRGRPLHF
TRBV6-6	.	TRBD1	TRBJ1-1	TGTGCCAGCAGTGGACCAAGGGGGCATGCTTTCTTT	CASSGPRGHAFF
TRBV28	.	.	TRBJ1-5	TGTGCCAATACTACAAGTAGGCCCCAGCATTTT	CANTTSRPQHF
TRBV7-3	.	.	TRBJ2-7	TGTGCCAGCAGCTTAAGCGGGACAGCGACCAACGAGCAGTACTTC	CASSLSGTATNEQYF
TRBV18	.	.	TRBJ2-1	TGTGCCAGCTCACAAACCACGGGGTCCCAATACAATGAGCAGTTCTTC	CASSQTTGSQYNEQFF
TRBV28	.	TRBD2	TRBJ2-7	TGTGCCAGCAGCCAAAGGACTAGCGGGGGCTACGAGCAGTACTTC	CASSQRTSGGYEQYF
TRBV19	.	TRBD1	TRBJ1-1	TGTGCCAGCGACAAAGGGACAGGAACCAAGACTGAAGCTTTCTTT	CASDKGTGTKTEAFF
TRBV6-4	.	.	TRBJ1-6	TGTGCCAGCAGTGTGGGGACAAGGAATTCACCCCTCCACTTT	CASSVGTRNSPLHF
TRBV18	.	.	TRBJ2-1	TGTGCCAGCTCACAATTACCAGGGAATGAGCAGTTCTTC	CASSQLPGNEQFF
TRBV13	.	TRBD1	TRBJ1-3	TGTGCCAGCAGCCCACGGACAGGGGGCTTTTCTGGAAACACCATATATTTT	CASSPRTGGFSGNTIYF
TRBV3-1/TRBV3-2	.	.	TRBJ2-7	TGTGCCAGCAGCCAGGCTTTCGAGCAGTACTTC	CASSQAFEQYF
TRBV7-9	.	TRBD1	TRBJ2-2	TGTGCCAGCAGACAGGGGGCTACCGGGGAGCTGTTTTTT	CASRQGATGELFF
TRBV29-1	.	.	TRBJ2-2	TGCAGCGTTTGCCTAGCGAGTTCTCCCGGGGAGCTGTTTTTT	CSVCLASSPGELFF
TRBV28	.	TRBD1	TRBJ2-1	TGTGCCAACGGACAGGGAGGTATAGGCAATGAGCAGTTCTTC	CANGQGGIGNEQFF
TRBV20-1	.	TRBD1	TRBJ2-6	TGCAGTGCTAGTGAGACAGGGAGTTGGGTCAACGTCCTGACTTTC	CSASETGSWVNVLTF
TRBV5-1	.	TRBD2	TRBJ2-2	TGCGCCAGCGTATGGACTAGCGGGAGTAATACCGGGGAGCTGTTTTTT	CASVWTSGSNTGELFF
TRBV19	once	.	TRBJ1-3	TGTGCCAGTAGTATCGCGGAGTCCTCTGGAAACACCATATATTTT	CASSIAESSGNTIYF
TRBV6-1	.	TRBD1	TRBJ2-5	TGTGCCAGCAGTGAAGTAAGAGGGGGCCCACAAGAGACCCAGTACTTC	CASSEVRGGPQETQYF
TRBV2	.	.	TRBJ1-3	TGTGCCAGCAGTGTAAGACTAAACTCTGGAAACACCATATATTTT	CASSVRLNSGNTIYF
TRBV6-1	few	TRBD1	TRBJ1-5	TGTGCCAGCAGTGAACTCACCCTTGGGGGGACAGGGGCTCTATTTGGTCAGCCCCAGCATTTT	CASSELTLGGTGALFGQPQHF
TRBV7-9	once	.	TRBJ1-6	TGTGCCAGCAGCTTATCAGGGCCCTTAGGATCACCCCTCCACTTT	CASSLSGPLGSPLHF
TRBV3-1/TRBV3-2	.	.	TRBJ2-2	TGTGCCAGCAGCCAGGCGGGATATACTAACACCGGGGAGCTGTTTTTT	CASSQAGYTNTGELFF
TRBV29-1	.	.	TRBJ2-1	TGCAGCGTTGATGGGACTCAAAGCTCCTACAATGAGCAGTTCTTC	CSVDGTQSSYNEQFF
TRBV6-5	.	.	TRBJ2-5	TGTGCCAGCACCCGAGCAGAGACCCAGTACTTC	CASTRAETQYF
TRBV24-1	.	TRBD1	TRBJ1-3	TGTGCCACCTCCACAGGGGCTGGAAACACCATATATTTT	CATSTGAGNTIYF
TRBV5-4	.	TRBD1	TRBJ2-1	TGTGCCAGCAGCCGCTCGGGACAGGGCTACAATGAGCAGTTCTTC	CASSRSGQGYNEQFF
TRBV2	.	.	TRBJ1-2	TGTGCCAGCAGTGAAGAACGGGGATCTGGCTACACCTTC	CASSEERGSGYTF
TRBV19	.	.	TRBJ1-5	TGTGCCAGTACCGCGACAGGTCAGCCCCAGCATTTT	CASTATGQPQHF
TRBV7-8	.	TRBD1	TRBJ2-7	TGTGCCAGCAGCTCTACAGGGGGCAACAGCGAGCAGTACTTC	CASSSTGGNSEQYF
TRBV27	.	.	TRBJ2-7	TGTGCCAGCAGTTTAGCCCCAGACAGGCGCGGGGAGCAGTACTTC	CASSLAPDRRGEQYF
TRBV6-6	.	.	TRBJ1-1	TGTGCCAGCAGTTACACACCAGGTGAAGCTTTCTTT	CASSYTPGEAFF
TRBV21-1	once	.	TRBJ2-1	TGTGCCAGCAGCAAAGCTTGCCTAGCGGGAGCGGGATATGAGCAGTTCTTC	CASSKACLAGAGYEQFF
TRBV5-5	.	TRBD1	TRBJ1-3	TGTGCCAGCAGCTTCTCCCCTCAAACGGGACAGGGTACCGGAAACACCATATATTTT	CASSFSPQTGQGTGNTIYF
TRBV6-5	.	TRBD1	TRBJ1-1	TGTGCCAGCGGTTACTCCAGGGGGGCTAACACTGAAGCTTTCTTT	CASGYSRGANTEAFF
TRBV3-1/TRBV3-2	once	TRBD2	TRBJ2-1	TGTGCCAGCAGCCAGCCGGGACTAAAAACCTACAATGAGCAGTTCTTC	CASSQPGLKTYNEQFF
TRBV5-1	.	.	TRBJ2-1	TGCGCCAGCAGCTCGCATGACTTAATGGAGTTCTTC	CASSSHDLMEFF
TRBV6-5	.	.	TRBJ1-1	TGTGCCAGCAGTTCCGTTCACAGAAGGTCTGAAGCTTTCTTT	CASSSVHRRSEAFF
TRBV27	.	TRBD2	TRBJ2-1	TGTGCCAGCAGTTCTGGACTAGAGATTTACAATGAGCAGTTCTTC	CASSSGLEIYNEQFF
TRBV11-2	.	.	TRBJ2-2	TGTGCCAGCAGCCCCCGATCTGAGTCTTTAGCCGGGGAGCTGTTTTTT	CASSPRSESLAGELFF
TRBV6-5	.	.	TRBJ2-5	TGTGCCAGCAGTTACGGGGGGAAGGAGACCCAGTACTTC	CASSYGGKETQYF
TRBV5-1	.	TRBD2	TRBJ2-5	TGCGCCAGCAGCCCGGGACTAGCGGGAGGACTCCAAGAGACCCAGTACTTC	CASSPGLAGGLQETQYF